This record covers a single T cell receptor beta chain. This clonotype was seen a few times. Its recognized antigen is unknown. The sample holds no much larger clone one base away, and base qualities are not on file. The data belong to a study of circulating CD8 cells and anti-PD-1 response in melanoma (dated by TCRdb to about 2020). About the investigation overall: Patients received nivolumab intravenously at 3 mg/kg every 2 weeks. The melanoma cohort included roughly 13 patients, of whom seven received anti-PD-1 as first-line therapy and six had previously received targeted therapy or immunotherapy. Patients with complete or partial responses were classified as responders; those with stable or progressive disease (RECIST v1.1) as non-responders. A total of about 11 melanoma patients were included in the TCR repertoire analysis, 4 of them responders and 7 non-responders. In on-treatment samples, a biotinylated anti-human IgG4 antibody was used to detect PD-1. Results and caveats for the whole study, not just this receptor: Only baseline and M1 samples from a small cohort with few responders were used in the published TCR repertoire comparisons. Because of limited material, replicates were generally not included when the experiments were performed. The authors pointed out that the cohort included both treatment-naive and previously treated patients, and that this mix could influence the results. Because tumor material could not be accessed, tumor reactivity was instead assessed with peptide assays on expanded sorted subsets. The highest diversity was observed in the DNEG repertoire, similar and higher clonality was shown by the PD-1 and DPOS repertoires, and the lowest diversity was found in the TIGIT repertoires. Repertoires were largely private between subsets, with under 7.5% of TRB clonotypes shared at M1; sharing was highest between DPOS and TIGIT.

The germline V gene encodes CDR1 LNHDA and CDR2 SQIVND (reference sequence). From the cysteine up to the phenylalanine, the CDR3 has a length of 15 residues. Only the CDR3 DNA is retained, 45 bases long and in frame from the first base. For this chain, trimming is 5 bases at the V end and 11 bases at the J end, and the number of junction bases without a gene match is 13. Using a BD FACSAria II cell sorter, four subsets defined by PD-1 and/or TIGIT were sorted from live CD3+CD8+TCRalphabeta+ cells. To characterize relevance to anti-PD-1 therapy response, circulating CD8 T cells were sorted into four subsets based on PD-1 and TIGIT expression. From each sorted CD8 T-cell subset, both TCR alpha and TCR beta chains were sequenced. Peripheral blood was drawn before the first anti-PD-1 injection and after two and four injections. Ficoll gradient centrifugation was used to isolate PBMCs right away. Until use, PBMCs were cryopreserved in liquid nitrogen in RPMI containing about 20% FCS and about 10% DMSO. Thawed PBMCs were stained with a viability dye and antibodies against CD3, CD8alpha, TCRalphabeta, PD-1 and TIGIT. The RNeasy Kit was used to extract total RNA, and all samples had a RIN greater than 7.

Sequencing took place on a NextSeq 500. Starting from approximately 15 ng of total RNA, TCR libraries were made with the QIAseq Immune Repertoire RNA Library Kit, Human TCR Panel. The TCR libraries were sequenced on an Illumina NextSeq using a Mid Output V2 kit and asymmetric 261x41 paired-end reads. Every TCR library was diluted down to about 3.7 nM, then pooled, denatured and loaded at 0.95 to 1 pM. Turning to the authors' computational methods: Processing of the TCR FASTQ files took place in the QIAGEN GeneGlobe Data Analysis Center, and downstream analysis was done in R 3.5.2. Clonality was calculated as one minus the Shannon entropy normalized by the log of the number of unique productive sequences. TRA or TRB clonotypes differing in abundance between baseline and M1 were identified within each subset by Fisher exact tests at 5% FDR. Differentially abundant clonotypes were grouped as emerging, expanding, contracting or non-expanding/contracting. Morisita's overlap index was used to measure how much repertoires overlapped between patients. TCRdb handled the public reads itself, with Q25 trimming in fastp and clone calling in MiXCR, and kept productive beta chains. Merged by CDR3 protein, the rows form single entries marked with the most common genes and DNA. For this entry, the V and J calls and clone size follow TCRdb and not the study's own pipeline. The sample contains under 250 distinct CDR3 sequences, approximately 7.3% of them found a single time. Clones ranked in the top ten supply roughly 80% of the sample.

The chain is assembled from TRBV19 and TRBJ1-5; TRBD1 agrees with 9 junctional bases. This clonotype was obtained from a human donor with melanoma. The sample was CD8+ T cells from PBMCs, taken at baseline or after one month of anti-PD-1 therapy (not recorded which). The DNA is as follows: TGTGCCAGTAGTCCCATGACAGGGGGGACTAATGCCCAGCATTTT. It codes for CASSPMTGGTNAQHF.